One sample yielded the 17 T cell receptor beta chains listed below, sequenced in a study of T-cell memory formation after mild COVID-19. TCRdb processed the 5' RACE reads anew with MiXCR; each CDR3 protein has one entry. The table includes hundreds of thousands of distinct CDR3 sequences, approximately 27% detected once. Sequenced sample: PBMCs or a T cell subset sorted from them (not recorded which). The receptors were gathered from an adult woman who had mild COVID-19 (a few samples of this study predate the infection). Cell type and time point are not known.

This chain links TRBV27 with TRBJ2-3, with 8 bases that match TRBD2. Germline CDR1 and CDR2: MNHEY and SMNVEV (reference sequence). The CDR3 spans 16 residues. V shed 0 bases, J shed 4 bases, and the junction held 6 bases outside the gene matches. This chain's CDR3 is CASSLSGGRRPDTQYF. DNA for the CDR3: TGTGCCAGCAGTTTATCCGGCGGGAGGCGACCAGATACGCAGTATTTT.

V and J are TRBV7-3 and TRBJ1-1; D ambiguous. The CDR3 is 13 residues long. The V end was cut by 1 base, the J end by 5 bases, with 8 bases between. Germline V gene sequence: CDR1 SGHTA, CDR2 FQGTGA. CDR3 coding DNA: TGTGCCAGCAGCTTAAATCGGGAGACTGAAGCTTTCTTT. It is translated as CASSLNRETEAFF.

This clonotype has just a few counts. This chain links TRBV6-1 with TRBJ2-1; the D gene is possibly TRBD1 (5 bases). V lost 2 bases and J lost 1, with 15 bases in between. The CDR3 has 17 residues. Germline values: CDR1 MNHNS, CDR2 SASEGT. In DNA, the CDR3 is TGTGCCAGCAGTGAACACCAGGGTCCGTCATCCTACAATGAGCAGTTCTTC. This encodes CASSEHQGPSSYNEQFF.

The DNA of the CDR3 is TGTGCCAGCAGCGTAGCCTCGGACAGGGGGCTCTACGAGCAGTACTTC. Protein: CASSVASDRGLYEQYF. V usage is TRBV9 and J usage is TRBJ2-7; TRBD1 aligns across 11 bases. The CDR3 runs to 16 residues. Germline values: CDR1 SGDLS, CDR2 YYNGEE. V was clipped by 0 bases and J by 3 bases; unmatched bases: 5.

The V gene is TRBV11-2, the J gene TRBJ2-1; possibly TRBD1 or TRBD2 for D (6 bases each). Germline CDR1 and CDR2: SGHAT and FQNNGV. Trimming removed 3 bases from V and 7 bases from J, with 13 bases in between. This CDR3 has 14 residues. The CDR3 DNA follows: TGTGCCAGCAGCTTTGGGCTAGGGGGGAATGAGCAGTTCTTC. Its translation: CASSFGLGGNEQFF. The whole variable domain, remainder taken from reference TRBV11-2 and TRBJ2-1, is EAGVAQSPRYKIIEKRQSVAFWCNPISGHATLYWYQQILGQGPKLLIQFQNNGVVDDSQLPKDRFSAERLKGVDSTLKIQPAKLEDSAVYLCASSFGLGGNEQFFGPGTRLTVL.

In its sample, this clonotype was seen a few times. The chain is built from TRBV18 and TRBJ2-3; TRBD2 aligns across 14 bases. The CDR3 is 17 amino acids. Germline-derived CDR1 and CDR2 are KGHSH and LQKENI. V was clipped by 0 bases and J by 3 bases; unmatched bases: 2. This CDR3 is CASSPPTSGGATDTQYF. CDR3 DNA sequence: TGTGCCAGCTCACCACCGACTAGCGGGGGGGCTACAGATACGCAGTATTTT.

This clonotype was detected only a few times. CDR3 in DNA: TGTGCCACCAGTGAGAACCCCGGGGGTTACAACTATGGCTACACCTTC. This codes for CATSENPGGYNYGYTF. The chain recombines TRBV24-1 with TRBJ1-2, with D maybe TRBD1 (5 bases). Looked up from germline, CDR1 is KGHDR and CDR2 is SFDVKD. V lost 4 bases and J lost 2, with 16 bases in between. This CDR3 has 16 amino acids.

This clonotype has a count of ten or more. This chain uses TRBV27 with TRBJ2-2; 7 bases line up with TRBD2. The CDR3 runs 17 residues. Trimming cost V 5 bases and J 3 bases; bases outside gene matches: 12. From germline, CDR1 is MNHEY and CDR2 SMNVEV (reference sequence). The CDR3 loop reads CASSGTGGSLYTGELFF. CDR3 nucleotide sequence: TGTGCCAGCAGTGGAACGGGCGGGAGTCTTTACACCGGGGAGCTGTTTTTT.

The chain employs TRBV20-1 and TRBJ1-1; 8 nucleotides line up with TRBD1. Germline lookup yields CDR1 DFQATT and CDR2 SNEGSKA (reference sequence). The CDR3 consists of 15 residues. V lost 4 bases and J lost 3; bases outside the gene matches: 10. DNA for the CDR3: TGCAGTGCTAAGGCCTCGACAGGGGCCCACACTGAAGCTTTCTTT. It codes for CSAKASTGAHTEAFF.

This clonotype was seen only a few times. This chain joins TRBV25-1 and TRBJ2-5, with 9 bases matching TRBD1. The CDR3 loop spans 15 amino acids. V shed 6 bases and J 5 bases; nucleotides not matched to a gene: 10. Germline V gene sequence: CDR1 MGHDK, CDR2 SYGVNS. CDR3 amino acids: CASSAGDRESETQYF. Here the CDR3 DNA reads TGTGCCAGCAGCGCGGGGGACAGGGAGTCGGAGACCCAGTACTTC.

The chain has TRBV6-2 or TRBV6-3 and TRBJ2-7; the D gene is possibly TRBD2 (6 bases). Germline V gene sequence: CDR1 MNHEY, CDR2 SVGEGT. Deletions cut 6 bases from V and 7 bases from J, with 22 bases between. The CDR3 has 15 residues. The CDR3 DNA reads TGTGCCAGCAGCTCCCTTCGGGGGAGGATGAGGGAGCAGTACTTC. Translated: CASSSLRGRMREQYF.

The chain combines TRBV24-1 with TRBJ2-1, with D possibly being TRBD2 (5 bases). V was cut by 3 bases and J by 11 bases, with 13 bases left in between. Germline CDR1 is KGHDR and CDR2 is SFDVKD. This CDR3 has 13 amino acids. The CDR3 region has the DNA TGTGCCACCAGTGATCCTCCGAGGGAGAAGCAGTTCTTC. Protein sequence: CATSDPPREKQFF.

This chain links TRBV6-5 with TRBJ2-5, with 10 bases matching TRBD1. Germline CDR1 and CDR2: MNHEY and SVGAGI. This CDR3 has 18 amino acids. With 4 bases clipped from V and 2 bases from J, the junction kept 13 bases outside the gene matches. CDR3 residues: CASSLVGPGTGDQETQYF. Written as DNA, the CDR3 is TGTGCCAGCAGTTTAGTGGGCCCTGGGACAGGGGATCAAGAGACCCAGTACTTC.

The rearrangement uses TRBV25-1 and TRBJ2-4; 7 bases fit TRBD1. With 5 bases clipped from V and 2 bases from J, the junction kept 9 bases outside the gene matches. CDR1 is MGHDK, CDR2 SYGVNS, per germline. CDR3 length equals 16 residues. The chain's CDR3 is CASSPTGTATKNIQYF. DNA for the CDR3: TGTGCCAGCAGTCCAACCGGGACAGCCACCAAAAACATTCAGTACTTC.

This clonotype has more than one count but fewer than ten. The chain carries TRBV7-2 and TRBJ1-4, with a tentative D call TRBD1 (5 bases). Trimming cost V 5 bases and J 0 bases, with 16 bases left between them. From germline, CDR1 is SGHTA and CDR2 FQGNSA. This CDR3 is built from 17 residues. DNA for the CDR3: TGTGCCAGCAGCCTCACCGACAGCACTACAACTAATGAAAAACTGTTTTTT. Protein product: CASSLTDSTTTNEKLFF. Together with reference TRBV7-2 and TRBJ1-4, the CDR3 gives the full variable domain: GAGVSQSPSNKVTEKGKDVELRCDPISGHTALYWYRQSLGQGLEFLIYFQGNSAPDKSGLPSDRFSAERTGGSVSTLTIQRTQQEDSAVYLCASSLTDSTTTNEKLFFGSGTQLSVL.

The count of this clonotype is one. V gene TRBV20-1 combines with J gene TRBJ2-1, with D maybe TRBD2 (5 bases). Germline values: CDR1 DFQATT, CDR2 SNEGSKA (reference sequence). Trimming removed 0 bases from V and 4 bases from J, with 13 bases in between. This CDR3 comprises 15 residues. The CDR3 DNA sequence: TGCAGTGCTAGAGATCCGGTAGCGCAGTACAATGAGCAGTTCTTC. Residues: CSARDPVAQYNEQFF.

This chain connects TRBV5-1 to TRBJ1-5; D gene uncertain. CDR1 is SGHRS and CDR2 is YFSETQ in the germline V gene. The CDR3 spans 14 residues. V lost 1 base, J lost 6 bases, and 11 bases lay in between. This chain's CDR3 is CASSLMGSGQPQHF. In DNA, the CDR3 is TGCGCCAGCAGCTTGATGGGGTCGGGTCAGCCCCAGCATTTT.